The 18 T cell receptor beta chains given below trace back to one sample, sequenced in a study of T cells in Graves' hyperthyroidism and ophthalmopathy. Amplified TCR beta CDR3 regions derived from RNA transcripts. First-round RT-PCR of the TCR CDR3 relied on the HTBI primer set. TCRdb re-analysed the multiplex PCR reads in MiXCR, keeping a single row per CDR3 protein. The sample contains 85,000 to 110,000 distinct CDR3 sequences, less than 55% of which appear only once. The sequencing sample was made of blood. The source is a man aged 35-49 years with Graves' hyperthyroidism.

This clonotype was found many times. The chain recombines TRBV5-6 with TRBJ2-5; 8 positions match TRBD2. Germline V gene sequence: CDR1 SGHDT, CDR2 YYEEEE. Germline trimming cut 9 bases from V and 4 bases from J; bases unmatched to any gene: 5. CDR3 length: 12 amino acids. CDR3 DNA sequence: TGTGCCACCGGGGGGGGGCGAGAGACCCAGTACTTC. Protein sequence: CATGGGRETQYF.

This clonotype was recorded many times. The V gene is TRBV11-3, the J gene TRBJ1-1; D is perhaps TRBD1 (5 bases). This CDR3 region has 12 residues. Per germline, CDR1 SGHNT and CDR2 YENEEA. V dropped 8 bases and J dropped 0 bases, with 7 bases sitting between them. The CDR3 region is CASGRVNTEAFF. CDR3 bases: TGTGCCAGCGGCAGGGTGAACACTGAAGCTTTCTTT.

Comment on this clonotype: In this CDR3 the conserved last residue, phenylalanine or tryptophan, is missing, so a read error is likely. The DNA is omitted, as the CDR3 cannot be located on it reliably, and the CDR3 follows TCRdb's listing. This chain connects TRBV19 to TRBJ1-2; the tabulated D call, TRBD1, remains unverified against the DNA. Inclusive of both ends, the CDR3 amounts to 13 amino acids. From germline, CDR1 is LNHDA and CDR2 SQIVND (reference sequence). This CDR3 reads CASSRDGYYGHTS.

This CDR3 reads CASSQGVGNQETQYF. The CDR3 bases are TGCGCCAGCAGCCAGGGGGTGGGAAACCAAGAGACCCAGTACTTC. The chain links TRBV5-1 to TRBJ2-5; 7 bases fit TRBD1. Germline V gives CDR1 SGHRS, CDR2 YFSETQ. V gave up 4 bases and J gave up 0 bases; unmatched junction bases: 6. This CDR3 is 15 amino acids long.

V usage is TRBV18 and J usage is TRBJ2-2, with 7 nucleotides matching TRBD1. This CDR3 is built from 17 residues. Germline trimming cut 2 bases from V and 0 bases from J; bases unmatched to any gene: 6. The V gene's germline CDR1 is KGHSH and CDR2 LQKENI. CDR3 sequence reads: CASSPRDSFTNTGELFF. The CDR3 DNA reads TGTGCCAGCTCACCAAGGGACAGTTTCACGAACACCGGGGAGCTGTTTTTT.

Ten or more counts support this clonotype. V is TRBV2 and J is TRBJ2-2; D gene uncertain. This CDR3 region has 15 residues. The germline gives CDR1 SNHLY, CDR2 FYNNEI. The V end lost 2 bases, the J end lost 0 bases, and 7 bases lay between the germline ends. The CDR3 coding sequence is TGTGCCAGCAGTGAAAGGGCTACGAACACCGGGGAGCTGTTTTTT. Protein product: CASSERATNTGELFF.

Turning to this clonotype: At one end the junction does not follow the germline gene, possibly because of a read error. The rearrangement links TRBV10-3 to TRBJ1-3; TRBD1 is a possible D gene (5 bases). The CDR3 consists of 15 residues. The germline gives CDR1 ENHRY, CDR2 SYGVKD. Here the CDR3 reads CAINGGPVGGNTIYF. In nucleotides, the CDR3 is TGTGCCATCAATGGAGGGCCCGTCGGGGGAAACACCATATACTTT.

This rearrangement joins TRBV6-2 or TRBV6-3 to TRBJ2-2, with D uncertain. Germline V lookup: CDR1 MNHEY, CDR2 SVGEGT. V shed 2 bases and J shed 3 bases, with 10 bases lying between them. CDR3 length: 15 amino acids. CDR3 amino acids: CASSYVGPDTGELFF. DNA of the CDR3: TGTGCCAGCAGTTACGTAGGGCCGGACACCGGGGAGCTGTTTTTT.

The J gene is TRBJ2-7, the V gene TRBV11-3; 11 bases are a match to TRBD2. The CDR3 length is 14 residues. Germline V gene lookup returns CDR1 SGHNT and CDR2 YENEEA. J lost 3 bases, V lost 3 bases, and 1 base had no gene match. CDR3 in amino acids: CASSFSGRGYEQYF. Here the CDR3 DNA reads TGTGCCAGCAGCTTTAGCGGGAGGGGCTACGAGCAGTACTTC. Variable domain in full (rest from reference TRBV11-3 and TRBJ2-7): EAGVVQSPRYKIIEKKQPVAFWCNPISGHNTLYWYLQNLGQGPELLIRYENEEAVDDSQLPKDRFSAERLKGVDSTLKIQPAELGDSAVYLCASSFSGRGYEQYFGPGTRLTVT.

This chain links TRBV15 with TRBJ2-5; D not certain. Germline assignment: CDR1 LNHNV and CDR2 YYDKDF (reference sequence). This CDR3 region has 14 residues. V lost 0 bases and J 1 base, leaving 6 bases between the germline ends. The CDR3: CATSRDTSQETQYF. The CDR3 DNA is TGTGCCACCAGCAGAGACACATCCCAAGAGACCCAGTACTTC. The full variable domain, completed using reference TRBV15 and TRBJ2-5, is DAMVIQNPRYQVTQFGKPVTLSCSQTLNHNVMYWYQQKSSQAPKLLFHYYDKDFNNEADTPDNFQSRRPNTSFCFLDIRSPGLGDTAMYLCATSRDTSQETQYFGPGTRLLVL.

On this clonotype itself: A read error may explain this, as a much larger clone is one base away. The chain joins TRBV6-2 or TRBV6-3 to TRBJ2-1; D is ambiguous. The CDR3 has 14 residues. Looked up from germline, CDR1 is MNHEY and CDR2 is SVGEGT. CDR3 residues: CARSPDRADNEQFF. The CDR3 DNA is TGTGCCCGCAGTCCGGACCGAGCCGACAATGAGCAGTTCTTC.

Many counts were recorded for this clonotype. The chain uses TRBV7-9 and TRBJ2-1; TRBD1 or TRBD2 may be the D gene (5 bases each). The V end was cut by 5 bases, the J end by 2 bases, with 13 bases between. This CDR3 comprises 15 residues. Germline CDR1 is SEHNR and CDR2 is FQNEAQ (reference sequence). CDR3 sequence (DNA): TGTGCCAGCAGCCCTTCGGGGACCCCCTACAATGAGCAGTTCTTC. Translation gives CASSPSGTPYNEQFF.

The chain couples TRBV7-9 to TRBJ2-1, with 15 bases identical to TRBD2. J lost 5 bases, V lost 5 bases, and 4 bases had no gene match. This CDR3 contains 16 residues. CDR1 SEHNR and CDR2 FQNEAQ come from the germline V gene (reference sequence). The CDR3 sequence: CASSPGLAGGNNEQFF. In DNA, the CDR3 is TGTGCCAGCAGCCCAGGACTAGCGGGGGGGAACAATGAGCAGTTCTTC. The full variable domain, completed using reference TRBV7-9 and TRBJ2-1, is DTGVSQNPRHKITKRGQNVTFRCDPISEHNRLYWYRQTLGQGPEFLTYFQNEAQLEKSRLLSDRFSAERPKGSFSTLEIQRTEQGDSAMYLCASSPGLAGGNNEQFFGPGTRLTVL.

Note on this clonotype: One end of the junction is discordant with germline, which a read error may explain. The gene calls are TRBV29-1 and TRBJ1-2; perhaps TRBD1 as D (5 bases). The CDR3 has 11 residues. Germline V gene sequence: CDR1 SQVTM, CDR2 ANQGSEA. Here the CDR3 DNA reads TGCAGCATTGGGGCGAACTATGGCTACACCTTT. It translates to CSIGANYGYTF.

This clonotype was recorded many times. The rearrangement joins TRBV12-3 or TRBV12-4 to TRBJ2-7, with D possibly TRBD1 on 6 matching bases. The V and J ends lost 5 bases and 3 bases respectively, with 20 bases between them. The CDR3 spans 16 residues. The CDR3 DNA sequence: TGTGCCAGCAGTCAAAACACAGGGAACTCAGTCTACGAGCAGTACTTC. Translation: CASSQNTGNSVYEQYF.

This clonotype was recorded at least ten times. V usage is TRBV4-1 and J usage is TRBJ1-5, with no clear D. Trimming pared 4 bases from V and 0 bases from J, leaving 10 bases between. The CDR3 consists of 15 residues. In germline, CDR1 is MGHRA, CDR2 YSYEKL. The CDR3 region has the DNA TGCGCCAGCAGCCCTCCCGGGAGTAGCAATCAGCCCCAGCATTTT. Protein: CASSPPGSSNQPQHF.

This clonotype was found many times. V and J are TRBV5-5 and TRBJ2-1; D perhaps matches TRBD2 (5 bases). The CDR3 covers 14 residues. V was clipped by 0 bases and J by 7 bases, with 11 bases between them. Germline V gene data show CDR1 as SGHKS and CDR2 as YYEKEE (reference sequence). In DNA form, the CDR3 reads TGTGCCAGCAGCTTGGGGGGAGCGGTAAATGAGCAGTTCTTC. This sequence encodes CASSLGGAVNEQFF.

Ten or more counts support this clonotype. The CDR3 DNA is TGTGCCAGCAGCTTAGGCAGCTACAATGAGCAGTTCTTC. Protein product: CASSLGSYNEQFF. This chain joins TRBV7-3 and TRBJ2-1; no definite D call. Germline CDR1 reads SGHTA; CDR2 reads FQGTGA. The CDR3 spans 13 residues. Trimming took 2 bases from V and 3 from J, leaving 5 bases between them.